This T cell receptor (beta chain) appears in the sequencing data of a study of memory CD4+ T cells and cytomegalovirus serostatus. Study context: Donors were healthy Belgian adults, several CMV seropositive and approximately 25 seronegative.

Concerning this clone itself: Its target is unknown.

From germline, CDR1 is MGHRA and CDR2 YSYEKL. The CDR3 runs to 22 residues. V shed 0 bases, J shed 6 bases, and the junction held 24 bases outside the gene matches. Regarding the study as a whole: CMV serostatus prediction reached median AUC roughly 0.95, or 0.91 with US-trained model.

The sort gate was single viable CD3+CD4+CD8-CD45RO+ cells for memory CD4+ T cells. Serostatus was set by detecting CMV pp150, pp28, p38, p52 IgG. Source study methods: Out-of-frame sequences were removed, leaving about 2,300,000 distinct TCRbeta sequences. Here immunoSEQ multiplex PCR was the method, and the copy in TCRdb shows in-frame clones only, minus some. That table gives V, J and clone size, and the DNA gave D and trimming. The data contain 46,000 or so clones, around 77% of them seen just once; the ten biggest clones take up less than 0.75%. V gene TRBV4-1 combines with J gene TRBJ2-7; 12 bases fit TRBD2. The clonotype was recovered from an adult in good health and CMV-seronegative. Sequencing was done on a sample of memory CD4+ T cells from blood. The CDR3: CASSQDGGTSLAGGPPGLEQYF. The DNA for the CDR3 is TGCGCCAGCAGCCAAGATGGGGGCACATCACTAGCGGGGGGACCTCCGGGCCTCGAGCAGTACTTC.